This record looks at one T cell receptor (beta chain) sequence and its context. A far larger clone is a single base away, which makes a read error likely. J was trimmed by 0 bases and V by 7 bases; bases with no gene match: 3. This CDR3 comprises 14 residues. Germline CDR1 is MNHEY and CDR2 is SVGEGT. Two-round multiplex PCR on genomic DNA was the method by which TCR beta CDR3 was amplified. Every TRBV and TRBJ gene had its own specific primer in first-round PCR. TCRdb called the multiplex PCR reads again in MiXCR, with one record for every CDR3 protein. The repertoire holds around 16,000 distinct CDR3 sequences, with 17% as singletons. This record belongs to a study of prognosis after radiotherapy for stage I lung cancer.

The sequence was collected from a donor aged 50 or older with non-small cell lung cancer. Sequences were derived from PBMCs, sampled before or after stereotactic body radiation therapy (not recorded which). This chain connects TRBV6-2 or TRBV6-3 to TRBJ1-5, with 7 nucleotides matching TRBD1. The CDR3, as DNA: TGTGCCAGCAACCGGGACAGTAGCAATCAGCCCCAGCATTTT. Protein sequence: CASNRDSSNQPQHF.